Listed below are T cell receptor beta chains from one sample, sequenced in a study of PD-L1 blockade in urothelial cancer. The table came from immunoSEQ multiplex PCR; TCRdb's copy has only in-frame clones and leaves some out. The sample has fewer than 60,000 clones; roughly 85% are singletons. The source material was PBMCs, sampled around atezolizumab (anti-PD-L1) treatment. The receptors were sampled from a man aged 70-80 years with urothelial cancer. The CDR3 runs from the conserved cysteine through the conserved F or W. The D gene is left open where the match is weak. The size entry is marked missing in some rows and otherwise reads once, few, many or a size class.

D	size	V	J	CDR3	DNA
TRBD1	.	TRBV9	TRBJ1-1	CASSGDSPSNTEAFF	TGTGCCAGCAGCGGGGACAGCCCTTCGAACACTGAAGCTTTCTTT
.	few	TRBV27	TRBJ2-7	CASSSWQGSYEQYF	TGTGCCAGCAGTTCTTGGCAGGGCTCCTACGAGCAGTACTTC
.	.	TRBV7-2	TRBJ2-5	CASTTLAASQETQYF	TGTGCCAGCACCACTTTAGCGGCTTCCCAAGAGACCCAGTACTTC
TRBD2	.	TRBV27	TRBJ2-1	CASGSGRRGSYNEQFF	TGTGCCAGCGGCAGCGGGAGAAGGGGCTCCTACAATGAGCAGTTCTTC
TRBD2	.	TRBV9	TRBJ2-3	CASSGAGLAEVDTQYF	TGTGCCAGCAGCGGGGCGGGACTAGCGGAGGTAGATACGCAGTATTTT
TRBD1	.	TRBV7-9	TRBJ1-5	CASSLTQGNQPQHF	TGTGCCAGCAGCTTAACACAGGGGAATCAGCCCCAGCATTTT
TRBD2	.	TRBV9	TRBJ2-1	CASSGGLAIDNEQFF	TGTGCCAGCAGCGGGGGACTAGCGATTGACAATGAGCAGTTCTTC
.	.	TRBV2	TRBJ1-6	CASSRSADRTNSPLHF	TGTGCCAGCAGCCGGTCGGCTGACAGGACTAATTCACCCCTCCACTTT
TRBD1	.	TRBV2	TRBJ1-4	CASSFRQGSSEKLFF	TGTGCCAGCAGTTTTCGACAGGGGTCGAGTGAAAAACTGTTTTTT
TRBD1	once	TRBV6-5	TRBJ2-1	CASRAGTGNYNEQFF	TGTGCCAGCAGGGCCGGGACAGGAAATTACAATGAGCAGTTCTTC
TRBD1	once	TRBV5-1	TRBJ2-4	CASKEGAQVNIQYF	TGCGCCAGCAAAGAGGGGGCGCAAGTAAACATTCAGTACTTC
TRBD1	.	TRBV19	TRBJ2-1	CASSIEADRGDNEQFF	TGTGCCAGTAGTATCGAGGCGGACAGGGGAGACAATGAGCAGTTCTTC
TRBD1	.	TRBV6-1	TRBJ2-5	CASSRTGRETQYF	TGTGCCAGCAGCCGGACAGGGAGGGAGACCCAGTACTTC
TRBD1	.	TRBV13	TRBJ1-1	CASSLRQGLTEAFF	TGTGCCAGCAGTCTCAGACAGGGGCTCACTGAAGCTTTCTTT
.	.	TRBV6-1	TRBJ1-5	CASSETSFRSNQPQHF	TGTGCCAGCAGTGAGACAAGCTTCCGTTCCAATCAGCCCCAGCATTTT
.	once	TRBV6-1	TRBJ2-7	CASSASPTYEQYF	TGTGCCAGCAGTGCCTCCCCTACCTACGAGCAGTACTTC
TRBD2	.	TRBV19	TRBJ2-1	CASSTSGRGEQFF	TGTGCCAGTAGTACTAGCGGGAGGGGTGAGCAGTTCTTC
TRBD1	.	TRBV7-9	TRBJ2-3	CASSLTGADTQYF	TGTGCCAGCAGCTTGACAGGGGCGGATACGCAGTATTTT